These T cell receptor beta chains were read from a single sample in a study of blood T cell repertoires in COVID-19. The method was immunoSEQ multiplex PCR; TCRdb's version includes in-frame clones alone and lacks a portion of them. The sample comprises a few hundred thousand clones, approximately 90% of which are singletons, and approximately 2% rests with the top ten. Sequenced material: PBMCs or T cells enriched from blood (not recorded which). The receptors derive from a woman in her fifties or sixties in a cohort exposed to, infected with or recovered from COVID-19 (not recorded which). CDR3s include the opening cysteine and the closing phenylalanine or tryptophan. A D gene is named only where the DNA matches it firmly. The size field is filled for only some rows; it gives once, few, many or a size class.

d_gene,v_gene,abundance,j_gene,CDR3nt,CDR3aa
TRBD1,TRBV18,NA,TRBJ2-7,TGTGCCAGCTCAATCGGACAGGGGAGGTACGAGCAGTACTTC,CASSIGQGRYEQYF
NA,TRBV27,NA,TRBJ1-6,TGTGCCAGCAGTTCTTTACAGGGATCCGCCTATAATTCACCCCTCCACTTT,CASSSLQGSAYNSPLHF
NA,TRBV5-1,NA,TRBJ2-2,TGCGCCAGCAGCTTGGTTAAGAACACCGGGGAGCTGTTTTTT,CASSLVKNTGELFF
TRBD2,TRBV19,NA,TRBJ2-3,TGTGCCAGTAGTGCCTATATAGCGGGAGGAACGGCAGATACGCAGTATTTT,CASSAYIAGGTADTQYF
NA,TRBV7-9,NA,TRBJ2-1,TGTGCCAGCAGCCTTTTAGAAGGAGGGTATGAGCAGTTCTTC,CASSLLEGGYEQFF
TRBD2,TRBV3-1/TRBV3-2,NA,TRBJ2-5,TGTGCCAGCAGCCTCGGGACTAGCGGCCAAGAGACCCAGTACTTC,CASSLGTSGQETQYF
NA,TRBV6-5,NA,TRBJ2-5,TGTGCCAGCGGGTGGGGGCGGAGCCAAGAGACCCAGTACTTC,CASGWGRSQETQYF
TRBD1,TRBV7-9,NA,TRBJ2-7,TGTGCCAGCACCCGATCCGGGACAGGGCCCCCGAAGCAGTACTTC,CASTRSGTGPPKQYF
NA,TRBV5-1,NA,TRBJ1-4,TGCGCCAGCAAACGGATGGGCGAAAAACTGTTTTTT,CASKRMGEKLFF
TRBD1,TRBV2,NA,TRBJ1-3,TGTGCCAGCAGTTCGACAGGGGCTGGAAACACCATATATTTT,CASSSTGAGNTIYF
NA,TRBV28,NA,TRBJ1-2,TGTGCCAGCGTCGGCGGGGGGCGCTCCCGGTATGGCTACACCTTC,CASVGGGRSRYGYTF
NA,TRBV18,NA,TRBJ1-2,TGTGCCAGCTCACCACAAGACACCTTCGGCTACACCTTC,CASSPQDTFGYTF
TRBD2,TRBV9,NA,TRBJ2-1,TGTGCCAGCAGCGTTAGCGGGAGTATTTACAATGAGCAGTTCTTC,CASSVSGSIYNEQFF
TRBD1,TRBV5-1,NA,TRBJ2-7,TGCGCCACCAGCAGGGGGCTTGGGTACGAGCAGTACTTC,CATSRGLGYEQYF
TRBD1,TRBV11-3,NA,TRBJ2-5,TGTGCCAGCAGTCCCGGACAGGGGGCGAGGGAGACCCAGTACTTC,CASSPGQGARETQYF
NA,TRBV29-1,NA,TRBJ1-2,TGCAGCGTTGGCCGTTTGACAGATTCCTATGGCTACACCTTC,CSVGRLTDSYGYTF
TRBD1,TRBV27,NA,TRBJ1-5,TGTGCCAGCAGTAACGGACAGGCTAGCAATCAGCCCCAGCATTTT,CASSNGQASNQPQHF
NA,TRBV11-2,NA,TRBJ1-4,TGTGCCAGCAGCCCCGCCGGGGGGAGAAATGAAAAACTGTTTTTT,CASSPAGGRNEKLFF
TRBD2,TRBV14,NA,TRBJ2-1,TGTGCCAGCAGCCATAGGTTAGCGGGGACCTACAATGAGCAGTTCTTC,CASSHRLAGTYNEQFF
TRBD2,TRBV19,NA,TRBJ2-1,TGTGCCAGTAGTGGGAGCGGGGCCGGGAGGGATGAGCAGTTCTTC,CASSGSGAGRDEQFF
TRBD2,TRBV2,once,TRBJ2-7,TGTGCCGGGGGACTAGCGGCCTACGAGCAGTACTTC,CAGGLAAYEQYF
TRBD2,TRBV28,NA,TRBJ2-2,TGTGCCAGCAACGCGGGAGGTGAGCACGGGGAGCTGTTTTTT,CASNAGGEHGELFF
TRBD2,TRBV6-5,NA,TRBJ2-1,TGTGCCAGCAGTTACCGCGGGGGAGAGGGCTATGAGCAGTTCTTC,CASSYRGGEGYEQFF
NA,TRBV29-1,NA,TRBJ2-5,TGCAGCGTCCTACTAGCAGAGGGCATAAAAGAGACCCAGTACTTC,CSVLLAEGIKETQYF
NA,TRBV21-1,NA,TRBJ2-5,TGTGCCAGCAGCGGAAGGGGGAGGGGCCCCCAAGAGACCCAGTACTTC,CASSGRGRGPQETQYF
NA,TRBV5-6,NA,TRBJ2-7,TGTGCCAGCAGCGCGTCGACAGGCCTCTCCTACGAGCAGTACTTC,CASSASTGLSYEQYF
TRBD1,TRBV18,NA,TRBJ2-7,TGTGCCAGCTCACCGTCCGATGGGACAGGGTCTTTTTACGAGCAGTACTTC,CASSPSDGTGSFYEQYF
TRBD1,TRBV27,NA,TRBJ2-7,TGTGCCAGCAGTTTATCCGGGACAGGCTCCTACGAGCAGTACTTC,CASSLSGTGSYEQYF
NA,TRBV18,NA,TRBJ1-5,TGTGCCAGCTCACCACGCGAGGGCTTAAGCAATCAGCCCCAGCATTTT,CASSPREGLSNQPQHF
TRBD1,TRBV5-1,NA,TRBJ1-4,TGCGCCAGCAGCTTGGACAGGGGGCGTGAAAAACTGTTTTTT,CASSLDRGREKLFF
TRBD1,TRBV5-1,NA,TRBJ2-6,TGCGCCAGCAGCTTGGGAGGGGGCCGGGGCTCTGGGGCCAACGTCCTGACTTTC,CASSLGGGRGSGANVLTF
NA,TRBV27,NA,TRBJ2-7,TGTGCCAGCAGTTTATATGCCCGGGAACCTTCCTACGAGCAGTACTTC,CASSLYAREPSYEQYF
NA,TRBV7-6,NA,TRBJ2-1,TGTGCCAGCACCGCTTATTTTGGTTCTAGCTTCAATGAGCAGTTCTTC,CASTAYFGSSFNEQFF
TRBD1,TRBV13,NA,TRBJ1-2,TGTGCCAGCAGCTCCGCAGGGGGCTGGGGTGGAGGCTACACCTTC,CASSSAGGWGGGYTF
NA,TRBV10-2,NA,TRBJ2-7,TGCGCCAGCAGGCAAACAGGGAAAGGCCACGAGCAGTACTTC,CASRQTGKGHEQYF